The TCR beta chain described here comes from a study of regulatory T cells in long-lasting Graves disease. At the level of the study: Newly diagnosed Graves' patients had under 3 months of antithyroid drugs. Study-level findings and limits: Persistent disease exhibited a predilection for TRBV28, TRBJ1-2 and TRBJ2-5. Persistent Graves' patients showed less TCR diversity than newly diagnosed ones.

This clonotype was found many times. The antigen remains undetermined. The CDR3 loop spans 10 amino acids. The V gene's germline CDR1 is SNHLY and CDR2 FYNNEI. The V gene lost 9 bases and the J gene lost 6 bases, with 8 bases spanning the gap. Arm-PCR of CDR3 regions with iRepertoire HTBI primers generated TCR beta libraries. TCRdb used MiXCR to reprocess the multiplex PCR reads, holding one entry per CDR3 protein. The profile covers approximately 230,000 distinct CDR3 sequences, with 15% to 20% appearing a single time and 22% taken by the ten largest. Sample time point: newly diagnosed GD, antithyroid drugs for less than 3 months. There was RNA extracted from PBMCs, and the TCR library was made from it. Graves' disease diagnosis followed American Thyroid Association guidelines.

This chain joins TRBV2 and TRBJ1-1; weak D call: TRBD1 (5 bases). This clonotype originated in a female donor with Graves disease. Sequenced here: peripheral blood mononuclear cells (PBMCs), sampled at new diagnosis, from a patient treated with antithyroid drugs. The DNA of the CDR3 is TGTGCCAGGGGGCTTGCTGAAGCTTTCTTT. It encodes CARGLAEAFF.